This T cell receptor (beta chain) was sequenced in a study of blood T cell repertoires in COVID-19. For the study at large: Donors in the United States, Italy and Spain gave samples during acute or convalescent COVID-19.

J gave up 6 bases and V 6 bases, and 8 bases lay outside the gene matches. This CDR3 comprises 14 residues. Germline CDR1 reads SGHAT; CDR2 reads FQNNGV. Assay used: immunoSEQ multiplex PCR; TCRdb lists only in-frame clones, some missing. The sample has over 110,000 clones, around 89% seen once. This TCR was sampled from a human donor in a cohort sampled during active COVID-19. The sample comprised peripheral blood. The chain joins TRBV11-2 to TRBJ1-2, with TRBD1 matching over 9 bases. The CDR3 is CASSLGQGRDGYTF. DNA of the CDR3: TGTGCCAGCAGTCTCGGACAGGGGAGGGATGGCTACACCTTC.